The source of this T cell receptor beta chain is a study of blood T cell repertoires in COVID-19. As for the study in general: The analysed material was cDNA or gDNA that came from T cells, B-cell-depleted T cells, or PBMCs.

V was trimmed by 5 bases and J by 0 bases, leaving 6 bases between them. The CDR3 extends over 13 amino acids. CDR1 is SGHRS, CDR2 YFSETQ, per germline. Libraries were prepared by immunoSEQ multiplex PCR; TCRdb keeps only in-frame clonotypes and omits some of them. The sample has approximately 31,000 clones; approximately 86% are singletons. This sequence originates from an elderly woman with active or convalescent COVID-19. The sequenced sample consisted of peripheral blood. The chain is built from TRBV5-1 and TRBJ1-5; D gene uncertain. CDR3 in amino acids: CASSQYSNQPQHF. The CDR3 DNA reads as TGCGCCAGCAGTCAGTATAGCAATCAGCCCCAGCATTTT.